This T cell receptor beta chain is drawn from a study of T cell responses to AZD1222 COVID-19 vaccine. Some clones are missing from TCRdb's copy, which holds only in-frame ones; the method was immunoSEQ multiplex PCR. The sample has 100,000 to 150,000 clones; approximately 91% are singletons. The CDR3 loop spans 15 amino acids. Germline trimming cut 7 bases from V and 2 bases from J; bases unmatched to any gene: 9. Germline V gene lookup returns CDR1 MNHEY and CDR2 SVGAGI. A remark on this clone: Its target is not known.

Overall study results and limits: Sampling that yielded the repertoires occurred only after the peak T cell response. Spike-specific TCR breadth and depth both grew after two AZD1222 doses. The study identified only a handful of AZD1222 recipients as seropositive at baseline. The donors showed a predominance of white British ancestry and of females, with possible underestimation of clonal diversity.

This rearrangement joins TRBV6-5 to TRBJ2-7; 9 nucleotides align to TRBD2. The source was peripheral blood, collected on day 0 of AZD1222 vaccination. This clonotype was obtained from an adult in good health. The CDR3 DNA reads TGTGCCAGCACAGCGGGGGGCCCGGATGCCTACGAGCAGTACTTC. Protein sequence: CASTAGGPDAYEQYF.